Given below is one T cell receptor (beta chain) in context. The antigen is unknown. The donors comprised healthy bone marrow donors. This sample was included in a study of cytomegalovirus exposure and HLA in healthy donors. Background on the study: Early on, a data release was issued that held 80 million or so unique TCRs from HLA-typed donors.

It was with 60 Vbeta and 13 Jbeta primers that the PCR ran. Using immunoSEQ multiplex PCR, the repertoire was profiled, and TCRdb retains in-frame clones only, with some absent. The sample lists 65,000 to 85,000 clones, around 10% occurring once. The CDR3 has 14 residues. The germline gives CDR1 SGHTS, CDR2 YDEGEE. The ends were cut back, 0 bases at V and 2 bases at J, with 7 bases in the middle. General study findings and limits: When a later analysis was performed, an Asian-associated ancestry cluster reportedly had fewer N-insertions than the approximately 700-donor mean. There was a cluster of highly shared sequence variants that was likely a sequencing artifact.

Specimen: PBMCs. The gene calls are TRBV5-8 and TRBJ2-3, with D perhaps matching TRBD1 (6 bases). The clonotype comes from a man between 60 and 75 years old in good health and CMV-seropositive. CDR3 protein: CASSLGQDTDTQYF. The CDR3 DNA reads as TGTGCCAGCAGCTTGGGACAGGACACAGATACGCAGTATTTT.